Only a few counts were recorded for the clone carrying this T cell receptor beta chain. Its target is not known. This record belongs to a study of CD8 T cells in ankylosing spondylitis. V was cut by 1 base and J by 7 bases, with 11 bases left in between. The CDR3 runs 14 residues. Whole-study results and caveats: Existing reports had already noted some motif variants in reactive arthritis synovial fluid and blood. Significantly higher representation of disease-linked clones was reported for matched ankylosing spondylitis synovial fluid. Characteristic of ankylosing spondylitis blood, it appeared, was a TCR beta motif comprising about eight highly homologous variants.

TCR beta libraries were made by quantitative 5'-RACE with molecular barcodes. TCRdb used MiXCR to reprocess the 5' RACE reads, holding one entry per CDR3 protein. Altogether 250,000 to 350,000 distinct CDR3 sequences are present, over 15% being singletons, with the ten largest covering under 8.5%. This sequence joins TRBV12-3 or TRBV12-4 and TRBJ2-1; D could derive from TRBD1 or TRBD2 (6 bases each). The sequencing sample was made of blood, either unsorted or a sorted T cell fraction (not recorded which). The receptor was derived from a male donor with ankylosing spondylitis or in good health (not recorded which). The CDR3 bases are TGTGCCAGCAGTTTAGGTCAGGGGAGGAATGAGCAGTTCTTC. Protein product: CASSLGQGRNEQFF.